A selection of T cell receptor beta chains follows, all from one sample in a study of patients and donors after allogeneic stem cell transplantation. TCRdb processed the RT-PCR reads anew with MiXCR; each CDR3 protein has one entry. The table records a few hundred thousand distinct CDR3 sequences, 13% to 15% of them present only once. The sample consisted of blood, either unsorted or a sorted T cell fraction (not recorded which). Receptors were obtained from a human donor who was either an allogeneic HSCT recipient or a stem cell or donor lymphocyte infusion donor (not recorded which). It is not recorded whose cells these are; they may come from a transplant donor. CDR3s include the opening cysteine and the closing phenylalanine or tryptophan. D genes are given only for firm matches. A clone size is listed for some rows: how often the clone was seen (once, few, many), or a class if it is expanded.

V gene	clone size	J gene	D gene	CDR3 protein	CDR3 DNA
TRBV7-2	few	TRBJ1-5	NA	CASSLKGGNQPQHF	TGTGCCAGCAGCTTAAAGGGGGGTAATCAGCCCCAGCATTTT
TRBV11-1	few	TRBJ2-3	TRBD2	CASSFRSGGPGSSTDTQYF	TGTGCCAGCAGCTTTCGAAGCGGGGGGCCGGGAAGCTCCACAGATACGCAGTATTTT
TRBV9	few	TRBJ2-1	TRBD1	CASSSDRGDRHGEQFF	TGTGCCAGCAGCTCAGACAGGGGAGACCGGCACGGTGAGCAGTTCTTC
TRBV11-1	few	TRBJ1-1	TRBD1	CASSLVSGGKNTEAFF	TGTGCCAGCAGCTTAGTTTCAGGGGGGAAGAACACTGAAGCTTTCTTT
TRBV5-1	NA	TRBJ2-3	TRBD1	CASSLRGPDTDTQYF	TGCGCCAGCAGCTTGAGGGGGCCCGACACAGATACGCAGTATTTT
TRBV12-3/TRBV12-4	few	TRBJ1-5	TRBD1	CASSLAPGQGGSNQPQHF	TGTGCCAGCAGTTTAGCGCCGGGACAGGGAGGTAGCAATCAGCCCCAGCATTTT
TRBV11-2	few	TRBJ2-1	NA	CASAEAYNEQFF	TGTGCCAGCGCAGAGGCCTACAATGAGCAGTTCTTC
TRBV5-1	few	TRBJ2-4	TRBD1	CASSSTGDGNIQYF	TGCGCCAGCAGCTCGACAGGGGACGGAAACATTCAGTACTTC
TRBV5-1	NA	TRBJ2-7	NA	CASRTQAAEYEQYF	TGCGCCAGCAGGACGCAAGCGGCGGAGTACGAGCAGTACTTC
TRBV5-1	few	TRBJ1-2	TRBD1	CASSVDRAANYGYTF	TGCGCCAGCAGCGTGGACAGGGCTGCTAACTATGGCTACACCTTC
TRBV5-6	NA	TRBJ1-3	NA	CASSLGQIIYF	TGTGCCAGCAGCCTAGGACAGATAATATATTTT
TRBV12-3/TRBV12-4	NA	TRBJ1-5	TRBD1	CASSLRQGDQPQHF	TGTGCCAGCAGTTTACGGCAGGGGGATCAGCCCCAGCATTTT
TRBV27	NA	TRBJ1-4	TRBD1	CASSLSRGSNEKLFF	TGTGCCAGCAGTTTATCCAGGGGGTCCAATGAAAAACTGTTTTTT
TRBV4-3	NA	TRBJ1-6	NA	CASSQDSQGNSPLHF	TGCGCCAGCAGCCAAGATAGCCAGGGAAATTCACCCCTCCACTTT
TRBV6-2/TRBV6-3	NA	TRBJ2-7	NA	CASSWTRYEQYF	TGTGCCAGCAGTTGGACCCGCTACGAGCAGTACTTC
TRBV6-5	few	TRBJ2-5	NA	CASSYPGAQETQYF	TGTGCCAGCAGTTACCCGGGGGCCCAAGAGACCCAGTACTTC
TRBV5-1	NA	TRBJ1-2	NA	CASSLGAVVRGYTF	TGCGCCAGCAGCTTGGGTGCAGTGGTCCGTGGCTACACCTTC
TRBV27	NA	TRBJ1-4	NA	CASRRTDPREKLFF	TGTGCCAGCAGGAGGACAGATCCACGAGAAAAACTGTTTTTT
TRBV6-5	NA	TRBJ2-7	TRBD2	CASSYPSGGAEEQYF	TGTGCCAGCAGTTACCCCAGCGGGGGGGCCGAGGAGCAGTACTTC
TRBV7-2	many	TRBJ1-1	NA	CASSLTVGRNTEAFF	TGTGCCAGCAGCTTAACTGTTGGCAGGAACACTGAAGCTTTCTTT
TRBV27	NA	TRBJ1-2	NA	CASSNLRPGPANYGYTF	TGTGCCAGCAGTAATCTTCGCCCAGGGCCAGCTAACTATGGCTACACCTTC
TRBV5-1	NA	TRBJ1-2	NA	CASSPQGDGDYGYTF	TGCGCCAGCAGCCCCCAGGGCGATGGGGACTATGGCTACACCTTC
TRBV25-1	NA	TRBJ1-3	NA	CASSDRGNTIYF	TGTGCCAGCAGTGACAGAGGAAACACCATATATTTT
TRBV9	few	TRBJ2-5	NA	CASSVGKTQYF	TGTGCCAGCAGCGTAGGAAAGACCCAGTACTTC
TRBV6-2/TRBV6-3	NA	TRBJ2-5	TRBD2	CASSTGLAVQETQYF	TGTGCCAGCAGTACGGGACTAGCGGTTCAAGAGACCCAGTACTTC
TRBV7-2	few	TRBJ2-5	TRBD2	CASSLAGGIRETQYF	TGTGCCAGCAGCTTAGCCGGGGGGATTCGGGAGACCCAGTACTTC
TRBV19	few	TRBJ2-2	NA	CASSTQGGTGELFF	TGTGCCAGTAGTACGCAGGGAGGAACCGGGGAGCTGTTTTTT
TRBV5-1	NA	TRBJ2-3	TRBD1	CASSGDRGPTTDTQYF	TGCGCCAGCAGCGGGGACAGGGGGCCTACCACAGATACGCAGTATTTT
TRBV12-3/TRBV12-4	few	TRBJ1-5	NA	CASIFQSGPLEQPQHF	TGTGCCAGCATTTTCCAATCCGGCCCCCTGGAGCAGCCCCAGCATTTT
TRBV4-1	NA	TRBJ2-1	TRBD2	CASSPIPGLTYNEQFF	TGCGCCAGCAGCCCGATCCCGGGACTAACCTACAATGAGCAGTTCTTC
TRBV10-3	few	TRBJ2-2	NA	CAISESRVSTGELFF	TGTGCCATCAGTGAGTCAAGGGTTTCAACCGGGGAGCTGTTTTTT
TRBV6-4	few	TRBJ2-3	NA	CASSDGSEGGDTQYF	TGTGCCAGCAGTGACGGTTCTGAGGGCGGGGATACGCAGTATTTT
TRBV29-1	many	TRBJ1-3	TRBD1	CSVGEQGIGNTIYF	TGCAGCGTTGGTGAACAGGGGATAGGGAACACCATATATTTT
TRBV7-2	few	TRBJ2-1	NA	CASSTTIGSSRVYEQFF	TGTGCCAGCAGCACGACGATCGGATCATCACGGGTCTATGAGCAGTTCTTC
TRBV7-2	many	TRBJ2-5	NA	CASSLVATAKETQYF	TGTGCCAGCAGCTTAGTTGCGACAGCCAAAGAGACCCAGTACTTC